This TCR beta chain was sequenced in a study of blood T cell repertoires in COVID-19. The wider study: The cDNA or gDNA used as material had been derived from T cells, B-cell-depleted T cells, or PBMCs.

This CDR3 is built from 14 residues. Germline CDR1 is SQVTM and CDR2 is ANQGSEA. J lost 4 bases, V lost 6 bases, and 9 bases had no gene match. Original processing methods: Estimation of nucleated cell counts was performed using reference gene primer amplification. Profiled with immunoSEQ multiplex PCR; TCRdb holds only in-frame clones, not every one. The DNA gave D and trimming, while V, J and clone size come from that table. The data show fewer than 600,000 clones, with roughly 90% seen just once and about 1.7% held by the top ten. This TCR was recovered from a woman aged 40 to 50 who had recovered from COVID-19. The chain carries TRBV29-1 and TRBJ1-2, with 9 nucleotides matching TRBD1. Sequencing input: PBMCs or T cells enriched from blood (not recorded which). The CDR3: CSVLTGQGGYGYTF. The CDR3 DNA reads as TGCAGCGTGCTCACGGGACAGGGCGGCTATGGCTACACCTTC.